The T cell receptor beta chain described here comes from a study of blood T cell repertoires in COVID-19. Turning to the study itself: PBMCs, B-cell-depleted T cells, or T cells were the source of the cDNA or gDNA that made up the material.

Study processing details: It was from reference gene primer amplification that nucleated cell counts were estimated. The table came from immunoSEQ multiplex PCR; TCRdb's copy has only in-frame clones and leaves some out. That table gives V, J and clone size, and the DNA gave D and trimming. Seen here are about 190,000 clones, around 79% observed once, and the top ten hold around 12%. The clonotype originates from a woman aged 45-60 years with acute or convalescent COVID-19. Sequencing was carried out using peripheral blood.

The CDR3 loop is CASSPTPVGTGMNNEQFF. In DNA form, the CDR3 reads TGTGCCAGCTCACCCACGCCGGTTGGGACAGGGATGAACAATGAGCAGTTCTTC. The rearrangement links TRBV18 to TRBJ2-1, with 9 nucleotides matching TRBD1. The germline gives CDR1 KGHSH, CDR2 LQKENI. This CDR3 has 18 amino acids. Trimming at V came to 3 bases and at J to 5 bases, leaving 14 bases not matched to a gene.